One and the same sample provided the 21 T cell receptor beta chains below, sequenced in a study of cytomegalovirus exposure and HLA in healthy donors. The PCR was carried out with 60 Vbeta primers and 13 Jbeta primers. Libraries were prepared by immunoSEQ multiplex PCR; TCRdb keeps only in-frame clonotypes and omits some of them. The sample has tens of thousands of clones; around 73% are singletons. Sequenced sample: PBMCs. Receptors were obtained from a man aged 45 to 65 in good health and CMV-seronegative.

This rearrangement joins TRBV19 to TRBJ2-4; D possibly corresponds to TRBD1 (6 bases). CDR3 size: 16 residues. V was cut by 3 bases and J by 7 bases, with 19 bases left in between. The germline CDR1 and CDR2 sequences are LNHDA and SQIVND (reference sequence). CDR3 in DNA: TGTGCCAGTAGTATTACCTCCCAGGGGAGATGGAACATTCAGTACTTC. This sequence encodes CASSITSQGRWNIQYF.

V and J are TRBV2 and TRBJ1-3; tentative D call: TRBD1 (6 bases). The CDR3 covers 14 residues. Trimming took 6 bases from V and 1 from J, leaving 10 bases between them. Germline V lookup: CDR1 SNHLY, CDR2 FYNNEI. In nucleotides, the CDR3 is TGTGCCAGCAGCGGAACAGGGTCTGGAAACACCATATATTTT. Its translation: CASSGTGSGNTIYF.

The V and J genes are TRBV5-8 and TRBJ1-1; a possible D gene is TRBD1 (5 bases). The CDR3 is made up of 14 amino acids. The germline V gene encodes CDR1 SGHTS and CDR2 YDEGEE. With 9 bases removed from V and 0 bases from J, the gap between germline ends came to 15 bases. This chain's CDR3 is CATKGAGMNTEAFF. CDR3 bases: TGTGCCACCAAAGGGGCTGGGATGAACACTGAAGCTTTCTTT.

The V call is TRBV5-1, the J call TRBJ2-7, with 13 bases that match TRBD2. The CDR3 spans 19 residues. J was trimmed by 6 bases and V by 1 base; bases with no gene match: 16. The germline CDR1 and CDR2 sequences are SGHRS and YFSETQ. The CDR3 sequence is CASSLPRTSGGSNLGEQYF. CDR3 sequence (DNA): TGCGCCAGCAGCTTGCCGCGGACTAGCGGGGGCTCCAACCTAGGCGAGCAGTACTTC. The complete variable domain, with remaining parts taken from reference TRBV5-1 and TRBJ2-7, reads KAGVTQTPRYLIKTRGQQVTLSCSPISGHRSVSWYQQTPGQGLQFLFEYFSETQRNKGNFPGRFSGRQFSNSRSEMNVSTLELGDSALYLCASSLPRTSGGSNLGEQYFGPGTRLTVT.

The chain carries TRBV10-1 and TRBJ1-1, with D maybe TRBD1 (5 bases). Looked up from germline, CDR1 is WNHNN and CDR2 is SYGVQD (reference sequence). The CDR3 extends over 15 amino acids. V gave up 4 bases and J gave up 1 base, with 13 bases separating them. The CDR3 loop is CASSGFGGENTEAFF. The DNA for the CDR3 is TGCGCCAGCAGTGGGTTCGGGGGAGAGAACACTGAAGCTTTCTTT.

V is TRBV9 and J is TRBJ2-1; 8 nucleotides match TRBD1. V shed 3 bases and J 15 bases; nucleotides not matched to a gene: 11. In germline, CDR1 is SGDLS, CDR2 YYNGEE. The CDR3 consists of 13 residues. The CDR3 is CASSAPTGGGLFF. CDR3 nucleotides: TGTGCCAGCAGCGCCCCAACAGGGGGAGGACTGTTCTTC. Drawing the rest from reference TRBV9 and TRBJ2-1, the complete variable domain is DSGVTQTPKHLITATGQRVTLRCSPRSGDLSVYWYQQSLDQGLQFLIQYYNGEERAKGNILERFSAQQFPDLHSELNLSSLELGDSALYFCASSAPTGGGLFFGPGTRLTVL.

This clone appeared once. The chain has TRBV5-6 and TRBJ1-2, with D perhaps matching TRBD1 (6 bases). V lost 0 bases, J lost 8 bases, and 14 bases lay in between. The germline V gene encodes CDR1 SGHDT and CDR2 YYEEEE. CDR3 size: 14 residues. CDR3 bases: TGTGCCAGCAGCTTGGCACAGGGAAAGGGCGGCTACACCTTC. Protein product: CASSLAQGKGGYTF.

The genes are TRBV9 and TRBJ1-4; the match to TRBD1 covers 12 bases. V shed 4 bases, J shed 1 base, and the junction held 8 bases outside the gene matches. This CDR3 has 18 amino acids. From germline, CDR1 is SGDLS and CDR2 YYNGEE. CDR3 in DNA: TGTGCCAGCAGCCCTTCCGGGACAGGGGGCTTAACTAATGAAAAACTGTTTTTT. Translation: CASSPSGTGGLTNEKLFF.

This chain links TRBV19 with TRBJ2-6, with D possibly TRBD1 on 5 matching bases. The CDR3 runs 15 residues. V dropped 5 bases and J dropped 2 bases, with 10 bases sitting between them. The germline gives CDR1 LNHDA, CDR2 SQIVND (reference sequence). The CDR3 is CASSLTGAGANVLTF. CDR3 nucleotides: TGTGCCAGTAGTTTAACAGGCGCTGGGGCCAACGTCCTGACTTTC. The full variable domain, in which reference TRBV19 and TRBJ2-6 provide the parts outside the CDR3, is DGGITQSPKYLFRKEGQNVTLSCEQNLNHDAMYWYRQDPGQGLRLIYYSQIVNDFQKGDIAEGYSVSREKKESFPLTVTSAQKNPTAFYLCASSLTGAGANVLTFGAGSRLTVL.

The V and J genes are TRBV20-1 and TRBJ2-7; 7 nucleotides align to TRBD2. The CDR3 is 11 residues long. Germline CDR1 is DFQATT and CDR2 is SNEGSKA (reference sequence). The CDR3 DNA reads as TGCATGGCGCGGGAGCTTCGTCAGCAGTACTTC. This sequence encodes CMARELRQQYF.

The chain combines TRBV19 with TRBJ1-1; D unresolved. Trimming removed 5 bases from V and 2 bases from J, with 9 bases in between. The germline V gene encodes CDR1 LNHDA and CDR2 SQIVND (reference sequence). CDR3 size: 13 residues. The CDR3 spells CASSLAANTEAFF. The CDR3 bases are TGTGCCAGTAGTCTTGCGGCCAACACTGAAGCTTTCTTT.

The chain recombines TRBV19 with TRBJ1-4, with D possibly matching TRBD1 (5 bases). This CDR3 is 18 amino acids long. V dropped 6 bases and J dropped 4 bases, with 24 bases sitting between them. CDR1 and CDR2 (germline): LNHDA, SQIVND (reference sequence). The CDR3 nucleotides are TGTGCCAGTAGAGTGGGCGTACACCTGCGGGGGAGTAATGAAAAACTGTTTTTT. This codes for CASRVGVHLRGSNEKLFF.

The chain has TRBV5-1 and TRBJ1-1, with TRBD1 matching over 8 bases. Germline-derived CDR1 and CDR2 are SGHRS and YFSETQ. The V segment lost 0 bases and the J segment 7 bases; nucleotides outside the gene matches: 11. The CDR3 is 16 residues long. CDR3 residues: CASSLGLRTGSIEAFF. For the CDR3, the DNA is TGCGCCAGCAGCTTGGGATTAAGGACAGGGAGCATTGAAGCTTTCTTT.

The rearrangement joins TRBV19 to TRBJ2-7; a possible D gene is TRBD1 (6 bases). The CDR3 totals 13 residues. V was clipped by 3 bases and J by 3 bases, with 9 bases between them. The V gene's germline CDR1 is LNHDA and CDR2 SQIVND (reference sequence). Written as DNA, the CDR3 is TGTGCCAGTAGTATTTCACAGGGCTACGAGCAGTACTTC. The encoded protein is CASSISQGYEQYF.

This chain uses TRBV5-1 with TRBJ2-5; TRBD2 is a possible D gene (5 bases). The V gene's germline CDR1 is SGHRS and CDR2 YFSETQ. This CDR3 spans 14 amino acids. V lost 0 bases and J 5 bases, leaving 11 bases between the germline ends. CDR3: CASSLGRAVETQYF. The CDR3 DNA sequence: TGCGCCAGCAGCTTGGGTCGAGCGGTGGAGACCCAGTACTTC.

The chain joins TRBV5-4 to TRBJ1-2, with 8 bases identical to TRBD1. Trimming at V came to 2 bases and at J to 3 bases, leaving 6 bases not matched to a gene. CDR3 length: 15 residues. Germline loops: CDR1 SGHNT, CDR2 YYREEE (reference sequence). CDR3 amino acids: CASSFLGRGHYGYTF. For the CDR3, the DNA is TGTGCCAGCAGCTTTTTAGGCAGGGGGCACTATGGCTACACCTTC.

This chain joins TRBV10-2 and TRBJ2-7; D might be TRBD2 (6 bases). The V gene's germline CDR1 is WSHSY and CDR2 SAAADI. The CDR3 is 16 amino acids. With 8 bases removed from V and 0 bases from J, the gap between germline ends came to 20 bases. Here the CDR3 DNA reads TGCGCCAGCGACCCTAATGGGCGCGGGGCCTCCTACGAGCAGTACTTC. As protein: CASDPNGRGASYEQYF.

In nucleotides, the CDR3 is TGTGCCAGCTCACCACAAAAAAACAGGGCAGATAATTCACCCCTCCACTTT. Encoded protein: CASSPQKNRADNSPLHF. The gene calls are TRBV18 and TRBJ1-6, with D perhaps matching TRBD1 (6 bases). CDR3 length: 17 amino acids. V was trimmed by 1 base and J by 5 bases, leaving 15 bases between them. The germline CDR1 and CDR2 sequences are KGHSH and LQKENI.

In this sample, this clone turned up many times. The V call is TRBV5-5, the J call TRBJ1-6, with 7 bases aligning to TRBD1. The CDR3 runs 14 residues. Germline V gene data show CDR1 as SGHKS and CDR2 as YYEKEE (reference sequence). V shed 2 bases, J shed 7 bases, and the junction held 3 bases outside the gene matches. For the CDR3, the DNA is TGTGCCAGCAGCTTCAGGGGGGAGAATTCACCCCTCCACTTT. Translating gives CASSFRGENSPLHF.

The V gene is TRBV9, the J gene TRBJ1-3, with TRBD1 identical over 7 bases. V was clipped by 0 bases and J by 0 bases; unmatched bases: 6. Germline assignment: CDR1 SGDLS and CDR2 YYNGEE. The CDR3 loop spans 17 amino acids. DNA of the CDR3: TGTGCCAGCAGCGTAGAGGACAGGCCCCGCTCTGGAAACACCATATATTTT. It is translated as CASSVEDRPRSGNTIYF. The full variable domain, rest sourced from reference TRBV9 and TRBJ1-3, is DSGVTQTPKHLITATGQRVTLRCSPRSGDLSVYWYQQSLDQGLQFLIQYYNGEERAKGNILERFSAQQFPDLHSELNLSSLELGDSALYFCASSVEDRPRSGNTIYFGEGSWLTVV.

The rearrangement joins TRBV28 to TRBJ2-7; the match to TRBD1 covers 9 bases. This CDR3 has 14 residues. The germline V gene encodes CDR1 MDHEN and CDR2 SYDVKM. J was trimmed by 6 bases and V by 3 bases; bases with no gene match: 6. Here the CDR3 reads CASSFTGQGSEQYF. The CDR3 DNA reads as TGTGCCAGCAGTTTTACGGGACAGGGAAGCGAGCAGTACTTC.